This TCR beta chain derives from a study of T cells in Graves' hyperthyroidism and ophthalmopathy. This CDR3 has 13 amino acids. From germline, CDR1 is SQVTM and CDR2 ANQGSEA. Trimming pared 6 bases from V and 6 bases from J, leaving 18 bases between. This clonotype was seen many times. Amplification of TCR beta CDR3 regions was performed using RNA transcripts as template. Researchers ran a first-round RT-PCR on the TCR CDR3 using the HTBI primer set. MiXCR was run by TCRdb on the multiplex PCR reads, yielding one entry per CDR3 protein. The table records almost 350,000 distinct CDR3 sequences, 15% to 20% of them present only once.

Sequenced sample: blood. The sequence derives from a woman aged 40 to 55 with Graves' ophthalmopathy. V and J are TRBV29-1 and TRBJ2-7; D not certain. The CDR3 DNA reads as TGCAGCGTAAAGGGCCTTTTTCTCTCCGAGCAGTACTTC. It specifies CSVKGLFLSEQYF.